Shown below are 27 T cell receptor beta chains from a single sample sequenced in a study of tissue T cells after allogeneic stem cell transplantation. TCRdb's table, derived via immunoSEQ multiplex PCR, lists solely in-frame clones and lacks some. The data show 48,000 or so clones, around 73% seen once. The sequencing sample was made of sorted cells pooled from one or two spleens. These receptors all stem from a pool of C57BL/6 mice in good health.

This clone showed up just once. Germline and genes: mouse. The CDR3 end is not reached by the read, which stops 1 residue before it; the germline J gene fills it in. The chain employs TRBV5 and TRBJ1-3; D ambiguous. This CDR3 region has 14 residues. V lost 4 bases, J lost 0 bases, and 7 bases lay in between. CDR1 and CDR2 from the germline V gene are LGHNA and YNLKQL (reference sequence). The CDR3 is CASSPRNSGNTLYF. The covered CDR3 bases are TGTGCCAGCAGCCCGAGGAATTCTGGAAATACGCTCTAT.

This clone was counted between two and nine times. Genes here carry mouse names. The read falls 1 residue short of the CDR3 end, and the missing part is taken from the germline J gene. The sample has other DNA sequences that encode this CDR3 too. The J gene is TRBJ2-7, the V gene TRBV13-1; D is unresolved. In germline, CDR1 is NSHNY, CDR2 SYGAGN. CDR3 length: 13 residues. Trimming took 1 base from V and 0 from J, leaving 5 bases between them. The CDR3 loop is CASSDRSSYEQYF. CDR3 bases read: TGTGCCAGCAGTGATAGGAGCTCCTATGAACAGTAC.

For this clone: Any gene name here is a mouse gene name. The CDR3 goes on 1 residue after the read ends, and that part is filled in from the germline J gene. The chain employs TRBV19 and TRBJ1-3; D remains unclear. Per the germline V gene, CDR1 is FNHDT and CDR2 is SITEND (reference sequence). Trimming removed 4 bases from V and 1 base from J, with 0 bases in between. The CDR3 loop spans 11 amino acids. The CDR3 here is CASSSGNTLYF. CDR3 bases read: TGTGCCAGCAGTTCTGGAAATACGCTCTAT. Together with reference TRBV19 and TRBJ1-3, the CDR3 gives the full variable domain: GGIITQTPKFLIGQEGQKLTLKCQQNFNHDTMYWYRQDSGKGLRLIYYSITENDLQKGDLSEGYDASREKKSSFSLTVTSAQKNEMAVFLCASSSGNTLYFGEGSRLIVV.

With regard to this clone: Gene names refer to mouse genes. The read halts 1 residue ahead of the CDR3 end, with the missing end drawn from the germline J gene. V is TRBV20 and J is TRBJ1-4; D not resolved. Trimming pared 3 bases from V and 4 bases from J, leaving 6 bases between. Germline values: CDR1 GFQATS, CDR2 STVNSAI. This CDR3 has 12 amino acids. The covered CDR3 bases are TGTGGTGCTAGCACAAGCAACGAAAGATTATTT. This sequence encodes CGASTSNERLF. The complete CDR3 protein is CGASTSNERLFF.

Comment on this clone: Gene names follow the mouse nomenclature. The CDR3 goes on 1 residue after the read ends, and that part is filled in from the germline J gene. The V call is TRBV3, the J call TRBJ2-1; D is unclear. CDR1 SNHLY and CDR2 FYNGKV come from the germline V gene (reference sequence). The CDR3 totals 12 residues. Trimming shortened V by 0 bases and J by 5 bases, and 2 bases separated the two germline ends. The chain's CDR3 is CASSLANAEQFF. CDR3 bases read: TGTGCCAGCAGCTTAGCGAATGCTGAGCAGTTC.

On this clone itself: Gene and germline names: mouse. Read data end 1 residue before the CDR3 end; the end is taken from the germline J gene. V and J are TRBV19 and TRBJ2-7; 8 bases are a match to TRBD2. Looked up from germline, CDR1 is FNHDT and CDR2 is SITEND (reference sequence). The CDR3 contains 14 residues. With V trimmed by 2 bases and J by 0 bases, 1 base remained unmatched. The sequenced CDR3 bases are TGTGCCAGCAGTATGGGGGGGCGCTCCTATGAACAGTAC. Translation: CASSMGGRSYEQY. The full CDR3 is CASSMGGRSYEQYF.

Details on this clone: Mouse gene names apply. The DNA ends 1 residue before the CDR3 does, and the rest of the CDR3 is filled in from the germline J gene. V usage is TRBV2 and J usage is TRBJ2-5; the match to TRBD2 covers 7 bases. J lost 4 bases, V lost 3 bases, and 1 base had no gene match. The germline gives CDR1 LGHNA, CDR2 YSYQKL. CDR3 length: 13 residues. The CDR3 DNA, read in part, is TGTGCCAGCAGCCATACTGGGGAAGACACCCAGTAC. This encodes CASSHTGEDTQY. The full CDR3 is CASSHTGEDTQYF.

Only one count was recorded for this clone. Genes and germline are mouse. The read is 1 residue too short to cover the CDR3 end, so that end is filled in from the germline J gene. V and J are TRBV12-1 and TRBJ2-4; perhaps TRBD1 as D (5 bases). Germline CDR1 and CDR2: SGHSN and HYEKVE. The CDR3 is 12 residues long. The V end was cut by 0 bases, the J end by 5 bases, with 5 bases between. The CDR3 bases that were read are TGTGCCAGCTCTCTCGACAGAAACACCTTGTAC. As protein: CASSLDRNTLY. The entire CDR3 protein is CASSLDRNTLYF.

In regard to this clone: Genes and germline are mouse. The CDR3 end falls 1 residue outside the read, so it is completed with the germline J gene. This chain uses TRBV13-3 with TRBJ2-5; TRBD2 agrees at 8 bases. The CDR3 totals 14 residues. V was clipped by 4 bases and J by 2 bases; unmatched bases: 3. Per germline, CDR1 NNHDY and CDR2 SYVADS. The CDR3 region is CASSHLGGQDTQYF. The CDR3 DNA, read in part, is TGTGCCAGCAGTCACCTGGGGGGCCAAGACACCCAGTAC.

About this clone itself: The listed genes are named as in mouse. The read ends 1 residue early relative to the CDR3; the germline J gene fills the gap. V usage is TRBV13-1 and J usage is TRBJ2-3; D not certain. This CDR3 contains 16 residues. V was trimmed by 1 base and J by 2 bases, leaving 14 bases between them. Germline V gene data show CDR1 as NSHNY and CDR2 as SYGAGN. The CDR3 DNA, read in part, is TGTGCCAGCAGTGATCATGGGAGTTCTAATGCAGAAACGCTGTAT. Translation: CASSDHGSSNAETLY. The complete CDR3 reads CASSDHGSSNAETLYF.

Worth noting for this clone: Gene labels here are mouse ones. Read coverage stops 1 residue before the CDR3 terminus; the germline J gene supplies the remainder. V and J are TRBV23 and TRBJ1-1. The CDR3 consists of 14 residues. Looked up from germline, CDR1 is KGHTA and CDR2 is FQNQQP. CDR3 in amino acids: CSSSQSIANTEVFF. The sequenced CDR3 bases are TGCTCCAGCAGTCAATCAATTGCAAACACAGAAGTCTTC. The whole variable domain, filled in from reference TRBV23 and TRBJ1-1, reads DAAVTQKPRYLIKMKGQEAEMKCIPEKGHTAVFWYQQKQSKELKFLIYFQNQQPLDQIDMVKERFSAVCPSSSLCSLGIRTCEAEDSALYLCSSSQSIANTEVFFGKGTRLTVV.

In regard to this clone: Mouse germline and gene names are used. The read falls 1 residue short of the CDR3 end, and the missing part is taken from the germline J gene. This sequence joins TRBV31 and TRBJ1-1; possible D gene TRBD1, 5 bases. The germline V gene has CDR1 GKSSPN and CDR2 SITVG. V lost 1 base, J lost 6 bases, and 9 bases lay in between. This CDR3 spans 12 amino acids. Incomplete CDR3 DNA: TGTGCCTGGAGTCCTCTGGGGCCAGAAGTCTTC. Translation gives CAWSPLGPEVF. The entire CDR3 sequence reads CAWSPLGPEVFF.

About this clone itself: Gene names are mouse gene names. The read gets to within 1 residue of the CDR3 end, and the germline J gene fills in the rest. The genes are TRBV29 and TRBJ2-5, with D perhaps being TRBD1 or TRBD2 (5 bases each). CDR1 MSHET and CDR2 SYDVDS come from the germline V gene. Trimming pared 5 bases from V and 5 bases from J, leaving 14 bases between. CDR3 length: 14 residues. Incomplete CDR3 DNA: TGTGCTAGCAGTCCCCCCGGGGCGCGAGACACCCAGTAC. It codes for CASSPPGARDTQY. The full CDR3 protein reads CASSPPGARDTQYF.

About this clone itself: Mouse gene names and germline throughout. The read finishes 1 residue shy of the CDR3 end, and the germline J gene is used to complete it. The chain combines TRBV14 with TRBJ1-1, with 9 bases fitting TRBD1. V was pared by 5 bases and J by 7 bases, with 3 bases of the junction left unmatched. The CDR3 totals 12 residues. Germline V gene data show CDR1 as SGHDT and CDR2 as FRDEAV. The CDR3: CASSRQGEEVFF. CDR3 bases read: TGTGCCAGCAGCCGACAGGGGGAAGAAGTCTTC.

This clone was counted only a few times. Gene and germline names: mouse. The read comes to an end 1 residue before the CDR3 does, leaving the germline J gene to fill in the end. The sample carries other DNA sequences with the same CDR3. The rearrangement joins TRBV3 to TRBJ2-7, with TRBD2 as a possible D gene (7 bases). V lost 1 base to trimming and J lost 7 bases, with 8 bases between them. Germline V gene data show CDR1 as SNHLY and CDR2 as FYNGKV (reference sequence). There are 12 residues in the CDR3. The CDR3 reads CASSLEGGEQYF. The covered CDR3 bases are TGTGCCAGCAGCTTAGAGGGGGGCGAACAGTAC.

This clone was counted once. Germline and genes: mouse. The sequence runs out 1 residue before the end of the CDR3; the remainder is reconstructed from the germline J gene. The rearrangement joins TRBV19 to TRBJ1-4; tentatively, D is TRBD1 (6 bases). The length of the CDR3 is 15 residues. The V gene's germline CDR1 is FNHDT and CDR2 SITEND (reference sequence). Trimming removed 4 bases at V and 0 bases at J, with 10 bases between. The CDR3 reads CASSSGTISNERLFF. The sequenced CDR3 bases are TGTGCCAGCAGTTCCGGGACAATTTCCAACGAAAGATTATTT.

A note on this clone: Mouse names are used for the genes. The sequenced fragment ends 1 residue before the CDR3 boundary, so the rest is inferred from the germline J gene. This rearrangement joins TRBV1 to TRBJ1-1, with unresolved D. Trimming shortened V by 3 bases and J by 2 bases, and 7 bases separated the two germline ends. This CDR3 spans 13 amino acids. Germline V gives CDR1 NSQYPW, CDR2 LRSPGD (reference sequence). The part of the CDR3 DNA that was read is TGCACCTGCAGTGCTGGACCCAACACAGAAGTCTTC. The encoded protein is CTCSAGPNTEVF. The full CDR3 reads CTCSAGPNTEVFF.

A few counts support this clone. Germline and genes: mouse. The read halts 1 residue ahead of the CDR3 end, with the missing end drawn from the germline J gene. The V and J genes are TRBV13-3 and TRBJ2-7; 9 bases are shared with TRBD1. The germline V gene encodes CDR1 NNHDY and CDR2 SYVADS. The CDR3 runs 12 residues. V trimming: 4 bases; J trimming: 6 bases; junction bases outside the gene matches: 2. CDR3 DNA, as far as it was read: TGTGCCAGCAGTCGGGGACAGGGTGAACAGTAC. Translating gives CASSRGQGEQY. In full, the CDR3 reads CASSRGQGEQYF.

A note on this clone: The genes and germline here are from mouse. The read halts 1 residue ahead of the CDR3 end, with the missing end drawn from the germline J gene. The chain is built from TRBV5 and TRBJ1-3, with D possibly TRBD1 on 5 matching bases. The CDR3 contains 15 residues. V shed 0 bases and J shed 2 bases, with 8 bases lying between them. Germline V gene data show CDR1 as LGHNA and CDR2 as YNLKQL (reference sequence). The CDR3 DNA, read in part, is TGTGCCAGCAGCCAAGATAGGGGAGCTGGAAATACGCTCTAT. Translation gives CASSQDRGAGNTLY. The CDR3 reads in full as CASSQDRGAGNTLYF.

In its sample, this clone was seen a few times. Germline and genes here are mouse. Read coverage stops 1 residue before the CDR3 terminus; the germline J gene supplies the remainder. The rearrangement joins TRBV13-2 to TRBJ2-7; D possibly uses TRBD1 or TRBD2 (5 bases each). This CDR3 comprises 13 residues. V was pared by 4 bases and J by 5 bases, with 13 bases between. Germline V gives CDR1 NNHNN, CDR2 SYGAGS (reference sequence). The sequenced CDR3 bases are TGTGCCAGCGGTTGGGACCCTGAGGATGAACAGTAC. This encodes CASGWDPEDEQY. The full CDR3 protein reads CASGWDPEDEQYF.

In this sample, this clone turned up a few times. Mouse germline and gene names are used. The read terminates 1 residue ahead of where the CDR3 ends, so the germline J gene completes it. The chain recombines TRBV2 with TRBJ1-6; D unclear. TRBJ1-6 is designated an ORF whose function remains uncertain. Germline V lookup: CDR1 LGHNA, CDR2 YSYQKL. The ends were cut back, 2 bases at V and 10 bases at J, with 6 bases in the middle. This CDR3 region has 12 residues. The CDR3 DNA, read in part, is TGTGCCAGCAGCCAACAAGGATCGCCCCTCTAC. Translating it yields CASSQQGSPLY. Given in full, the CDR3 is CASSQQGSPLYF.

To note about this clone: Gene labels here are mouse ones. The read stops 1 residue short of the end of the CDR3; the missing end is completed from the germline J gene. This sequence joins TRBV1 and TRBJ2-2; 10 nucleotides agree with TRBD2. The trim removed 6 bases at V and 6 bases at J, leaving 1 base unmatched. Germline assignment: CDR1 NSQYPW and CDR2 LRSPGD (reference sequence). The CDR3 totals 13 residues. Here the CDR3 reads CTCRTGGAGQLYF. The part of the CDR3 DNA that was read is TGCACCTGCAGAACTGGGGGGGCCGGGCAGCTCTAC. Complete variable domain (other parts from reference TRBV1 and TRBJ2-2): VTLLEQNPRWRLVPRGQAVNLRCILKNSQYPWMSWYQQDLQKQLQWLFTLRSPGDKEVKSLPGADYLATRVTDTELRLQVANMSQGRTLYCTCRTGGAGQLYFGEGSKLTVL.

To note about this clone: Here the gene names and germline are mouse. The read comes to an end 1 residue before the CDR3 does, leaving the germline J gene to fill in the end. The chain links TRBV20 to TRBJ2-7, with 8 bases that match TRBD1. The CDR3 is 12 residues long. V lost 0 bases, J lost 6 bases, and 1 base stayed unmatched. Per the germline V gene, CDR1 is GFQATS and CDR2 is STVNSAI. The CDR3 loop is CGARETGVEQYF. The DNA read from the CDR3 is TGTGGTGCTAGGGAGACAGGGGTTGAACAGTAC.

Notes on this clone: Mouse names are used for the genes. The sequenced fragment ends 1 residue before the CDR3 boundary, so the rest is inferred from the germline J gene. J is TRBJ2-5 and V is TRBV31; TRBD1 matches 9 bases. This CDR3 is 14 amino acids long. Germline trimming cut 2 bases from V and 3 bases from J; bases unmatched to any gene: 3. Germline V gene lookup returns CDR1 GKSSPN and CDR2 SITVG. The CDR3 loop reads CAWSEGTGQDTQYF. The CDR3 bases that were read are TGTGCCTGGAGTGAGGGGACAGGGCAAGACACCCAGTAC.

The table lists this clone with a count of one. The genes are named according to mouse. The read is 1 residue too short to cover the CDR3 end, so that end is filled in from the germline J gene. The chain joins TRBV2 to TRBJ2-7; either TRBD1 or TRBD2 may supply D (5 bases each). Trimming took off 1 base at V and 0 bases at J, with 7 bases between the two ends. Germline CDR1 LGHNA, CDR2 YSYQKL. There are 14 residues in the CDR3. CDR3 bases read: TGTGCCAGCAGCCAAGGGGGGAGCTCCTATGAACAGTAC. Translated, it gives CASSQGGSSYEQY. The whole CDR3 protein is CASSQGGSSYEQYF.

As concerns this clone: The genes and germline here are from mouse. The CDR3 is CASSQDPGVGAETLYF. CDR3 bases read: TGTGCCAGCAGCCAAGATCCTGGGGTGGGTGCAGAAACGCTGTAT. This chain joins TRBV2 and TRBJ2-3, with a possible D match to TRBD2 (6 bases). With the read ending 1 residue before the CDR3 end, the germline J gene is used to fill in that end. The CDR3 is 16 residues long. Germline CDR1 LGHNA, CDR2 YSYQKL. V was clipped by 0 bases and J by 1 base, with 11 bases between them.

About this clone: The gene symbols are mouse symbols. The CDR3 end is not reached by the read, which stops 1 residue before it; the germline J gene fills it in. V gene TRBV19 combines with J gene TRBJ1-6; D call uncertain. TRBJ1-6 is labeled an ORF, and its function is uncertain. Trimming left V 1 base short and J 0 bases short, with 5 bases between. Germline CDR1 is FNHDT and CDR2 is SITEND (reference sequence). The CDR3 covers 15 residues. The chain's CDR3 is CASSIRNSYNSPLYF. The part of the CDR3 DNA that was read is TGTGCCAGCAGTATACGCAATTCCTATAATTCGCCCCTCTAC.